The rows below give T cell receptor gamma chains drawn from one sample of a study of gamma-delta T cells after stem cell transplantation. TCRdb redid clone calling on the RT-PCR reads using CATT. The data hold more than 1,500 gamma-chain clones, with 18% observed a single time. The specimen was gamma-delta T cells. The receptor source for this set is a human donor. It is not recorded whose cells these are; they may come from a transplant donor. CDR3s include the opening cysteine and the closing phenylalanine or tryptophan. Fields, in order: V gene, J gene, CDR3 length, clone size, CDR3 DNA, CDR3 protein. The size field is filled for only some rows; it gives once, few, many or a size class.

v_gene: TRGV5; j_gene: TRGJ1/TRGJ2; len: 13; abundance: medium-sized; CDR3nt: TGTGCCACCTGGGACAGGCGAAGTTATAAGAAACTCTTT; CDR3aa: CATWDRRSYKKLF
v_gene: TRGV4; j_gene: TRGJ1/TRGJ2; len: 14; abundance: NA; CDR3nt: TGTGCCACCTGGGATAGCCCCCATTATTATAAGAAACTCTTT; CDR3aa: CATWDSPHYYKKLF
v_gene: TRGV3; j_gene: TRGJ1/TRGJ2; len: 14; abundance: NA; CDR3nt: TGTGCCACCTGGGACAGGCCGGGTTATTATAAGAAACTCTTT; CDR3aa: CATWDRPGYYKKLF
v_gene: TRGV3; j_gene: TRGJ1/TRGJ2; len: 14; abundance: medium-sized; CDR3nt: TGTGCCACCTGGGACAGGCTATGCATTCGTAAGAAACTCTTT; CDR3aa: CATWDRLCIRKKLF
v_gene: TRGV4; j_gene: TRGJ1/TRGJ2; len: 12; abundance: NA; CDR3nt: TGTGCCACCTGGTATAATTATTATAAGAAACTCTTT; CDR3aa: CATWYNYYKKLF
v_gene: TRGV8; j_gene: TRGJ1/TRGJ2; len: 13; abundance: NA; CDR3nt: TGTGCCACCTGGGATAGCCAGGCTTATAAGAAACTCTTT; CDR3aa: CATWDSQAYKKLF
v_gene: TRGV4; j_gene: TRGJ1/TRGJ2; len: 14; abundance: few; CDR3nt: TGTGCCACCTGGATAAGCCGGGGAAATTATAAGAAACTCTTT; CDR3aa: CATWISRGNYKKLF
v_gene: TRGV2; j_gene: TRGJ1/TRGJ2; len: 14; abundance: large; CDR3nt: TGTGCCACCTGGGACGGGCGTAATCGGTATAAGAAACTCTTT; CDR3aa: CATWDGRNRYKKLF
v_gene: TRGV4; j_gene: TRGJ1/TRGJ2; len: 14; abundance: few; CDR3nt: TGTGCCACCTGGGATGGGGGGAATTATTATAAGAAACTCTTT; CDR3aa: CATWDGGNYYKKLF
v_gene: TRGV9; j_gene: TRGJP; len: 16; abundance: NA; CDR3nt: TGTGCCTTGTGGGACCTGCAAGAGTTGGGCAAAAAAATCAAGGTATTT; CDR3aa: CALWDLQELGKKIKVF
v_gene: TRGV4; j_gene: TRGJ1/TRGJ2; len: 12; abundance: NA; CDR3nt: TGTGCCACCTGGGATCTGGAATATAAGAAACTCTTT; CDR3aa: CATWDLEYKKLF
v_gene: TRGV4; j_gene: TRGJ1/TRGJ2; len: 13; abundance: few; CDR3nt: TGTGCCACCTGGGACCAAATTTATTATAAGAAACTCTTT; CDR3aa: CATWDQIYYKKLF
v_gene: TRGV4; j_gene: TRGJ1/TRGJ2; len: 11; abundance: medium-sized; CDR3nt: TGTGCCACCTGGGAGGGGTATAAGAAACTCTTT; CDR3aa: CATWEGYKKLF
v_gene: TRGV4; j_gene: TRGJ1/TRGJ2; len: 12; abundance: medium-sized; CDR3nt: TGTGCCACCTGGGATAATTATTATAAGAAACTCTTT; CDR3aa: CATWDNYYKKLF
v_gene: TRGV8; j_gene: TRGJ1/TRGJ2; len: 12; abundance: medium-sized; CDR3nt: TGTGCCACCTGGGAAACCGATTATAAGAAACTCTTT; CDR3aa: CATWETDYKKLF
v_gene: TRGV2; j_gene: TRGJ1/TRGJ2; len: 13; abundance: large; CDR3nt: TGTGCCACCTGGGACGGGCCCCGGTTAGGGAAACTCTTT; CDR3aa: CATWDGPRLGKLF
v_gene: TRGV5; j_gene: TRGJ1/TRGJ2; len: 13; abundance: few; CDR3nt: TGTGCCACCTGGGACGGTCATTATTATAAGAAACTCTTT; CDR3aa: CATWDGHYYKKLF
v_gene: TRGV4; j_gene: TRGJ1/TRGJ2; len: 13; abundance: few; CDR3nt: TGTGCCACCTGGGAGAGGGCATTAGGGAAGAAACTCTTT; CDR3aa: CATWERALGKKLF
v_gene: TRGV4; j_gene: TRGJ1/TRGJ2; len: 13; abundance: few; CDR3nt: TGTGCCACCTGGGAGGAGAATTATTATAAGAAACTCTTT; CDR3aa: CATWEENYYKKLF
v_gene: TRGV4; j_gene: TRGJP1; len: 13; abundance: NA; CDR3nt: TGTGCCACCTGGGATGGGGAGGGTTGGTTCAAGATATTT; CDR3aa: CATWDGEGWFKIF
v_gene: TRGV9; j_gene: TRGJ1/TRGJ2; len: 13; abundance: large; CDR3nt: TGTGCCTTGTGGGAGGTACATTATTATAAGAAACTCTTT; CDR3aa: CALWEVHYYKKLF
v_gene: TRGV4; j_gene: TRGJ1/TRGJ2; len: 12; abundance: NA; CDR3nt: TGTGCCACCTGGGATGGGCCGGGGAAGAAACTCTTT; CDR3aa: CATWDGPGKKLF
v_gene: TRGV3; j_gene: TRGJ1/TRGJ2; len: 11; abundance: few; CDR3nt: TGTGCCACCTGGGCCGGTTATAAGAAACTCTTT; CDR3aa: CATWAGYKKLF
v_gene: TRGV4; j_gene: TRGJ1/TRGJ2; len: 12; abundance: few; CDR3nt: TGTGCCACCTGGGTAACTTATTATAAGAAACTCTTT; CDR3aa: CATWVTYYKKLF
v_gene: TRGV4; j_gene: TRGJ1/TRGJ2; len: 16; abundance: few; CDR3nt: TGTGCCACCTGGGATGGGCTGAACATAGGGTATTATAAGAAACTCTTT; CDR3aa: CATWDGLNIGYYKKLF
v_gene: TRGV4; j_gene: TRGJ1/TRGJ2; len: 14; abundance: NA; CDR3nt: TGTGCCACCTGGGATGGGCCGGCGTTGTATAAGAAACTCTTT; CDR3aa: CATWDGPALYKKLF
v_gene: TRGV4; j_gene: TRGJ1/TRGJ2; len: 13; abundance: NA; CDR3nt: TGTGCCACCTGGGACCTCCCGGAGGTTAAGAAACTCTTT; CDR3aa: CATWDLPEVKKLF
v_gene: TRGV8; j_gene: TRGJ1/TRGJ2; len: 10; abundance: NA; CDR3nt: TGTGCCACCTGGGATATAAAAAGGCTCTTT; CDR3aa: CATWDIKRLF
v_gene: TRGV4; j_gene: TRGJ1/TRGJ2; len: 12; abundance: few; CDR3nt: TGTGCCACCTGGGATGGGCTGGGGAAGAAACTCTTT; CDR3aa: CATWDGLGKKLF
v_gene: TRGV4; j_gene: TRGJ1/TRGJ2; len: 11; abundance: few; CDR3nt: TGTGCCACCCCGAATTATTATAAGAAACTCTTT; CDR3aa: CATPNYYKKLF
v_gene: TRGV5; j_gene: TRGJP2; len: 13; abundance: large; CDR3nt: TGTGCCACCTGGGGACCTAGTGATTGGATCAAGACGTTT; CDR3aa: CATWGPSDWIKTF
v_gene: TRGV5; j_gene: TRGJ1/TRGJ2; len: 15; abundance: large; CDR3nt: TGTGCCACCTGGGACAGGCTACGGAATTATTATAAGAAACTCTTT; CDR3aa: CATWDRLRNYYKKLF
v_gene: TRGV3; j_gene: TRGJ1/TRGJ2; len: 14; abundance: few; CDR3nt: TGTGCCACCTGGGACAGGCCAGGTTATTATAAGAAACTCTTT; CDR3aa: CATWDRPGYYKKLF
v_gene: TRGV4; j_gene: TRGJP2; len: 10; abundance: few; CDR3nt: TGTGCCACCTGGGATTGGATCGAGACGTTT; CDR3aa: CATWDWIETF
v_gene: TRGV2; j_gene: TRGJ1/TRGJ2; len: 13; abundance: NA; CDR3nt: TGTGCCACCTGGGACGCTCGTTATTATAAGAAACTCTTT; CDR3aa: CATWDARYYKKLF
v_gene: TRGV8; j_gene: TRGJ1/TRGJ2; len: 13; abundance: NA; CDR3nt: TGTGCCACCTGGGATAGATATCTTGGAAAGAAACTCTTT; CDR3aa: CATWDRYLGKKLF
v_gene: TRGV8; j_gene: TRGJ1/TRGJ2; len: 13; abundance: medium-sized; CDR3nt: TGTGCCACCTGGGCTGTGAATTATTATAAGAAACTCTTT; CDR3aa: CATWAVNYYKKLF
v_gene: TRGV2; j_gene: TRGJ1/TRGJ2; len: 14; abundance: NA; CDR3nt: TGTGCCACCTGGGACGCACTGAATGATGAGAAGAAACTCTTT; CDR3aa: CATWDALNDEKKLF
v_gene: TRGV3; j_gene: TRGJ1/TRGJ2; len: 11; abundance: NA; CDR3nt: TGTGCCACCTGGGACAATGATAAGAAACTCTTT; CDR3aa: CATWDNDKKLF
v_gene: TRGV4; j_gene: TRGJ1/TRGJ2; len: 14; abundance: NA; CDR3nt: TGTGCCACCTGGGATGGCCCCCCTTATTATAAGAAACTCTTT; CDR3aa: CATWDGPPYYKKLF
v_gene: TRGV3; j_gene: TRGJ1/TRGJ2; len: 12; abundance: large; CDR3nt: TGTGCCACCTGGGACAGGTATTATAAGAAACTCTTT; CDR3aa: CATWDRYYKKLF
v_gene: TRGV2; j_gene: TRGJ1/TRGJ2; len: 16; abundance: NA; CDR3nt: TGTGCCACCTGGGACGGGGCCCACCTGAATTATTATAAGAAACTCTTT; CDR3aa: CATWDGAHLNYYKKLF
v_gene: TRGV9; j_gene: TRGJ1/TRGJ2; len: 15; abundance: NA; CDR3nt: TGTGCCTTGTGGGAGGACTGGGAGGTTTATTATAAGAAACTCTTT; CDR3aa: CALWEDWEVYYKKLF
v_gene: TRGV2; j_gene: TRGJ1/TRGJ2; len: 13; abundance: large; CDR3nt: TGTGCCACCTGGGACGGGGATTATTATAAGAAACTCTTT; CDR3aa: CATWDGDYYKKLF
v_gene: TRGV4; j_gene: TRGJ1/TRGJ2; len: 14; abundance: few; CDR3nt: TGTGCCACCTGGGATGGACCCCTTTTGTATAAGAAACTCTTT; CDR3aa: CATWDGPLLYKKLF
v_gene: TRGV3; j_gene: TRGJ1/TRGJ2; len: 13; abundance: few; CDR3nt: TGTGCCACCTGGTTCTCGAATTATTATAAGAAACTCTTT; CDR3aa: CATWFSNYYKKLF
v_gene: TRGV4; j_gene: TRGJ1/TRGJ2; len: 14; abundance: few; CDR3nt: TGTGCCACCTGGGATGGGCGCAGTTATTATAAGAAACTCTTT; CDR3aa: CATWDGRSYYKKLF
v_gene: TRGV5; j_gene: TRGJP2; len: 14; abundance: few; CDR3nt: TGTGCCACCTGGGACAGGCCAAGTGATTGGATCAAGACGTTT; CDR3aa: CATWDRPSDWIKTF
v_gene: TRGV4; j_gene: TRGJ1/TRGJ2; len: 13; abundance: NA; CDR3nt: TGTGCCACCTGGGGCGCGATCTCTTATAAGAAACTCTTT; CDR3aa: CATWGAISYKKLF
v_gene: TRGV2; j_gene: TRGJ1/TRGJ2; len: 13; abundance: few; CDR3nt: TGTGCCACCTGGGACGGGCAGGGATATAAGAAACTCTTT; CDR3aa: CATWDGQGYKKLF
v_gene: TRGV8; j_gene: TRGJ1/TRGJ2; len: 11; abundance: NA; CDR3nt: TGTGCCACCTGGGATCGGATAAAGAGACTCTTT; CDR3aa: CATWDRIKRLF
v_gene: TRGV3; j_gene: TRGJ1/TRGJ2; len: 11; abundance: few; CDR3nt: TGTGCCACCCGGGCCTATTATAAGAAACTCTTT; CDR3aa: CATRAYYKKLF
v_gene: TRGV2; j_gene: TRGJ1/TRGJ2; len: 11; abundance: NA; CDR3nt: TGTGCCACCTGGGACGCAAGGGGGAAACTCTTT; CDR3aa: CATWDARGKLF
v_gene: TRGV3; j_gene: TRGJP1; len: 14; abundance: few; CDR3nt: TGTGCCACCTGGGACAGGCCCACTGGTTGGTTCAAGATATTT; CDR3aa: CATWDRPTGWFKIF
v_gene: TRGV3; j_gene: TRGJ1/TRGJ2; len: 13; abundance: once; CDR3nt: TGTGCCACCTGGGACGAAACTTATTATAAGAAACTCTTT; CDR3aa: CATWDETYYKKLF
v_gene: TRGV4; j_gene: TRGJP2; len: 15; abundance: NA; CDR3nt: TGTGCCACCTGGGACCGCTTTAGTAGTGATTGGATCAAGACGTTT; CDR3aa: CATWDRFSSDWIKTF